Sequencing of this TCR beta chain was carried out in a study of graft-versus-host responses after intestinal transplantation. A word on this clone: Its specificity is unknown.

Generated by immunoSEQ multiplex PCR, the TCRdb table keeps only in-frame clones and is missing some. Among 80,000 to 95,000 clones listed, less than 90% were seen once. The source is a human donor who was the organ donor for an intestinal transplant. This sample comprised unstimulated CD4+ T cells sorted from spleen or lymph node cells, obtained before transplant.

CDR3 region: CASSFLFIGRAINEQFF. CDR3 sequence (DNA): TGTGCCAGCAGTTTCTTATTTATAGGGAGGGCGATAAATGAGCAGTTCTTC. The genes are TRBV27 and TRBJ2-1; 7 bases map to TRBD2. CDR1 and CDR2 from the germline V gene are MNHEY and SMNVEV (reference sequence). This CDR3 comprises 17 residues. Losses at the gene ends were 3 bases for V and 7 bases for J; bases not matched to a gene: 15.